A selection of T cell receptor beta chains follows, all from one sample in a study of blood T cell repertoires in COVID-19. Some clones are missing from TCRdb's copy, which holds only in-frame ones; the method was immunoSEQ multiplex PCR. The sample gives a few hundred thousand clones, around 83% of which show up once; more than 9% is in the top ten. Sequencing was done on a sample of peripheral blood. The origin of the receptors is a man aged 45 to 65 with active or convalescent COVID-19. CDR3s include the opening cysteine and the closing phenylalanine or tryptophan. The D gene is left open where the match is weak. Clone sizes are given selectively: once, few, many, or a class where the clone is expanded.

>TRBD1|TRBV28|NA|TRBJ1-1
TGTGCCAGCAGCCTTCGACAGGGGGGAACTGAAGCTTTCTTT
CASSLRQGGTEAFF
>NA|TRBV28|NA|TRBJ2-7
TGTGCCAGCAGTACCCTATCCTACGAGCAGTACTTC
CASSTLSYEQYF
>TRBD2|TRBV3-1/TRBV3-2|NA|TRBJ2-3
TGTGCCAGCAGCCAAGAAGGCGGGGGGCGTACACGCGACCCAGGTACGCAGTATTTT
CASSQEGGGRTRDPGTQYF
>NA|TRBV7-8|NA|TRBJ1-5
TGTGCCAGCAGCTTAGACAGTGGCAATCAGCCCCAGCATTTT
CASSLDSGNQPQHF
>TRBD1|TRBV4-3|NA|TRBJ1-2
TGCGCCAGCAGCCCATGGACAGGGAATGGCTACACCTTC
CASSPWTGNGYTF
>NA|TRBV9|NA|TRBJ2-5
TGTGCCAGCAGCGTAATCGGGGCGGGACGGGAGACCCAGTACTTC
CASSVIGAGRETQYF
>NA|TRBV18|NA|TRBJ1-5
TGTGCCAGCTCAGAACAGGGAAATCAGCCCCAGCATTTT
CASSEQGNQPQHF
>TRBD1|TRBV6-2/TRBV6-3|NA|TRBJ2-3
TGTGCCAGCAGTTCCCGGACAGGGGGCCTCACAGATACGCAGTATTTT
CASSSRTGGLTDTQYF
>NA|TRBV27|NA|TRBJ1-1
TGTGCCAGCAGTTTGGGGGGATCGAACACTGAAGCTTTCTTT
CASSLGGSNTEAFF
>NA|TRBV9|NA|TRBJ1-6
TGTGCCAGCAGCGCCGGGACCTATAATTCACCCCTCCACTTT
CASSAGTYNSPLHF
>NA|TRBV7-6|once|TRBJ1-5
TGTGCCAGCAGCAAGGCGGTTGGCCTGGATGGCAATCAGCCCCAGCATTTT
CASSKAVGLDGNQPQHF
>TRBD1|TRBV28|NA|TRBJ2-7
TGTGCCAGCAGTCTGGGGACAGGGGGATACGAGCAGTACTTC
CASSLGTGGYEQYF
>TRBD1|TRBV12-3/TRBV12-4|NA|TRBJ1-2
TGTGCCAGCAGTGCCGGGACAGCCTATGGCTACACCTTC
CASSAGTAYGYTF
>NA|TRBV7-2|NA|TRBJ1-2
TGTGCCAGCAGCTCTAGCTCCGGCTTGGGCGGCTACACCTTC
CASSSSSGLGGYTF
>NA|TRBV29-1|NA|TRBJ1-1
TGCAGCGTCTCAGGGCCCACTGAAGCTTTCTTT
CSVSGPTEAFF
>NA|TRBV5-1|NA|TRBJ2-7
TGCGCCAGCAGCTTAGCTCCCAAAACGGCGGCCTTCTCCTACGAGCAGTACTTC
CASSLAPKTAAFSYEQYF
>TRBD2|TRBV5-4|once|TRBJ2-3
TGTGCCAGCAGCCTAGCGGGGGGGCCGGATACGCAGTATTTT
CASSLAGGPDTQYF
>NA|TRBV11-2|NA|TRBJ1-1
TGTGCCAGCAGGGATGTTCAGGGGACTGAAGCTTTCTTT
CASRDVQGTEAFF
>NA|TRBV7-9|NA|TRBJ1-2
TGTGCCAGCAGCTTAGCGAAGGTCAGGGGAAACTATGGCTACACCTTC
CASSLAKVRGNYGYTF
>TRBD1|TRBV24-1|NA|TRBJ2-1
TGTGCCACCAGTGATTCAGGACAGGGGAAGTACAATGAGCAGTTCTTC
CATSDSGQGKYNEQFF
>TRBD2|TRBV29-1|NA|TRBJ2-1
TGCAGCGTTGGCATAGCGGGAGTGGGAAAGTTCTTC
CSVGIAGVGKFF
>NA|TRBV7-9|NA|TRBJ1-2
TGTGCCAGCAGCTTCGGGGGAGATGGCTACACCTTC
CASSFGGDGYTF
>NA|TRBV5-1|NA|TRBJ1-4
TGCGCCAGCAGCTTCGGACTGGGAACTAATGAAAAACTGTTTTTT
CASSFGLGTNEKLFF
>TRBD2|TRBV9|NA|TRBJ2-2
TGTGCCAGCAGCGTAGTCGCGCGGGGGGGCACCGGGGAGCTGTTTTTT
CASSVVARGGTGELFF
>TRBD1|TRBV6-6|NA|TRBJ1-2
TGTGCCAGCAGTCTCTCCGGGACAGTAGACTATGGCTACACCTTC
CASSLSGTVDYGYTF
>NA|TRBV19|NA|TRBJ2-1
TGTGCCAGTAGTAGGAGACCGGTCGGGTACAATGAGCAGTTCTTC
CASSRRPVGYNEQFF
>TRBD2|TRBV15|NA|TRBJ2-1
TGTGCCACCAGCAGAGCCGTGGCTAGCGGGGGCCGACACCTGCATAATGAGCAGTTCTTC
CATSRAVASGGRHLHNEQFF
>NA|TRBV25-1|NA|TRBJ2-1
TGTGCCAGCAGATCTCATGAGCAGTTCTTC
CASRSHEQFF
>NA|TRBV14|NA|TRBJ2-2
TGTGCCAGCAGCCCCCGACAGATAAACACCGGGGAGCTGTTTTTT
CASSPRQINTGELFF
>NA|TRBV5-4|NA|TRBJ1-2
TGTGCCAGCAGCTTGGAGAGGAGCTATGGCTACACCTTC
CASSLERSYGYTF
>NA|TRBV6-2/TRBV6-3|NA|TRBJ2-1
TGTGCCAGCAGTTACTCGGCCGTAGCCGGGTTCTTC
CASSYSAVAGFF
>NA|TRBV27|NA|TRBJ2-1
TGTGCCAGCAGTTCCGGACTACCTAATGAGCAGTTCTTC
CASSSGLPNEQFF
>NA|TRBV2|NA|TRBJ2-7
TGTGCCAGCAGACGGGACACAGACTACGAGCAGTACTTC
CASRRDTDYEQYF
>NA|TRBV28|NA|TRBJ1-1
TGTGCCAGCAGTTTAAACGTTGGAGAAGGAGCTTTCTTT
CASSLNVGEGAFF
>TRBD2|TRBV18|few|TRBJ2-3
TGTGCCAGCTCACCGGGGACTAGCGGGAACTTAGATACGCAGTATTTT
CASSPGTSGNLDTQYF
>TRBD2|TRBV4-2|NA|TRBJ2-3
TGTGCCAGCAGCCGCCCCGGGACTAGCGGGGGGGCCGCAGATACGCAGTATTTT
CASSRPGTSGGAADTQYF
>TRBD1|TRBV18|NA|TRBJ2-2
TGTGCCAGCTCACCGGGGACAGGGGGCAGCGGGGAGCTGTTTTTT
CASSPGTGGSGELFF
>NA|TRBV30|NA|TRBJ1-4
TGTGCCTGGAGTGGGTTAGGGGCCCACGGTGAAAAACTGTTTTTT
CAWSGLGAHGEKLFF
>TRBD1|TRBV28|NA|TRBJ1-5
TGTGCCAGCAGTCAAGGGGGACAGGTAAAACAGCCCCAGCATTTT
CASSQGGQVKQPQHF
>NA|TRBV5-4|NA|TRBJ2-1
TGTGCCAGCAGCTCCCTACGTGCGGGCCGAAGGTTCTTC
CASSSLRAGRRFF
>TRBD1|TRBV4-3|NA|TRBJ1-3
TGCGCCAGCAGCCAAGATAGGACAGGGGGCAATAGAAACACCATATATTTT
CASSQDRTGGNRNTIYF
>NA|TRBV5-1|NA|TRBJ1-6
TGCGCCAGCAGCTTGGGGGGAGGGTCGGAATCACCCCTCCACTTT
CASSLGGGSESPLHF
>TRBD1|TRBV4-2|NA|TRBJ1-1
TGTGCCAGCAGCCTAAAGCCCGGGAACAGGGGGAACACTGAAGCTTTCTTT
CASSLKPGNRGNTEAFF